This TCR beta chain was captured in a study of memory CD4+ T cells and cytomegalovirus serostatus. Turning to the study itself: This sample comes from healthy Belgian adults, eight to ten CMV seropositive, 24 seronegative. Study-level points and caveats: CD4+ memory repertoires contained about 40% of the 164 reported CMV TCRbeta sequences. Suggested: most of the CMV-linked TCR signature lies in CD4+ memory cells.

The protocol was immunoSEQ multiplex PCR, while the TCRdb copy is restricted to in-frame clones and leaves out a portion. The sample has about 27,000 clones; over 70% are singletons. The sort gate was single viable CD3+CD4+CD8-CD45RO+ cells for memory CD4+ T cells. Positive selection with CD4 microbeads enriched total CD4+ T cells. Concerning this clone itself: Its target is unknown.

V lost 7 bases and J lost 7, with 17 bases in between. The CDR3 extends over 14 amino acids. Germline values: CDR1 LNHDA, CDR2 SQIVND (reference sequence). This receptor was taken from an adult in good health and CMV-seronegative. J is TRBJ2-1 and V is TRBV19; D remains unclear. Sequencing was performed on memory CD4+ T cells from blood. The CDR3 loop reads CASNDNPLANEQFF. CDR3 nucleotide sequence: TGTGCCAGTAACGACAACCCGTTGGCGAATGAGCAGTTCTTC.